This T cell receptor beta chain was recorded in a study of T cells in Graves' hyperthyroidism and ophthalmopathy. Overall study: Before treatment of any kind, peripheral blood was taken at initial diagnosis.

Out of over 7.5 ml of fresh peripheral blood came the PBMCs. TCR beta CDR3 regions were amplified from RNA. First-round RT-PCR targeting the TCR CDR3 was performed with the HTBI primer set. TCRdb recomputed calls from the multiplex PCR reads with MiXCR, one row per CDR3 protein. This table holds more than 100,000 distinct CDR3 sequences, over 45% found once. Study-level points and caveats: A 13 V-J model separated ophthalmopathy from stable hyperthyroidism.

Worth noting for this clonotype: What it recognizes is unknown.

The TCR originated in a man in his forties with Graves' hyperthyroidism. The sample was blood.

Here the CDR3 reads CSASSQGYEQYF. The CDR3 bases are TGCAGTGCCAGCAGCCAAGGGTACGAGCAGTACTTC. V is TRBV20-1 and J is TRBJ2-7; no reliable D call. Germline V gene sequence: CDR1 DFQATT, CDR2 SNEGSKA (reference sequence). Trimming pared 6 bases from V and 4 bases from J, leaving 13 bases between. The CDR3 has 12 amino acids.